A single TCR beta chain is shown here with its context. Residents of about two dozen US areas, aged about 18 to 89 years, made up the participants. Cohorts were assigned according to the clinical history that participants reported. A COVID-19 case was met by exposed participants within 2 weeks before study entry. This record belongs to a study of blood T cell repertoires in COVID-19. Germline V gene data show CDR1 as SGHDN and CDR2 as FVKESK. The V and J ends lost 3 bases and 3 bases respectively, with 6 bases between them. This CDR3 comprises 12 residues. Method: immunoSEQ multiplex PCR; TCRdb's copy keeps in-frame clones and lacks some. This table has about 430,000 clones, about 88% appearing once.

Material: PBMCs or T cells enriched from blood (not recorded which). The sequence derives from a woman aged 18-30 years who had been exposed to COVID-19. This chain links TRBV14 with TRBJ2-7; D might be TRBD2 (6 bases). The chain's CDR3 is CASSHSGYEQYF. CDR3 DNA sequence: TGTGCCAGCAGCCATAGCGGCTACGAGCAGTACTTC.